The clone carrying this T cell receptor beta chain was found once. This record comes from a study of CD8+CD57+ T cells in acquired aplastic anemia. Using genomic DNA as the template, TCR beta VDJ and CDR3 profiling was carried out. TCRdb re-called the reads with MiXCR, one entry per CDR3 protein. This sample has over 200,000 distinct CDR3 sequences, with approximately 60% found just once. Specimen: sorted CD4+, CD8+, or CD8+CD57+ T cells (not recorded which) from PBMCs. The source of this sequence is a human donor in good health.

This chain's CDR3 is CASSSRGDTGELFF. The CDR3 bases are TGTGCCAGCAGCTCGAGGGGGGACACCGGGGAGCTGTTTTTT. V and J are TRBV7-9 and TRBJ2-2; either TRBD1 or TRBD2 may fit D (6 bases each). This CDR3 spans 14 amino acids. V lost 4 bases and J lost 3, with 9 bases in between. Germline values: CDR1 SEHNR, CDR2 FQNEAQ (reference sequence). Full variable domain (remainder filled in from reference TRBV7-9 and TRBJ2-2): DTGVSQNPRHKITKRGQNVTFRCDPISEHNRLYWYRQTLGQGPEFLTYFQNEAQLEKSRLLSDRFSAERPKGSFSTLEIQRTEQGDSAMYLCASSSRGDTGELFFGEGSRLTVL.